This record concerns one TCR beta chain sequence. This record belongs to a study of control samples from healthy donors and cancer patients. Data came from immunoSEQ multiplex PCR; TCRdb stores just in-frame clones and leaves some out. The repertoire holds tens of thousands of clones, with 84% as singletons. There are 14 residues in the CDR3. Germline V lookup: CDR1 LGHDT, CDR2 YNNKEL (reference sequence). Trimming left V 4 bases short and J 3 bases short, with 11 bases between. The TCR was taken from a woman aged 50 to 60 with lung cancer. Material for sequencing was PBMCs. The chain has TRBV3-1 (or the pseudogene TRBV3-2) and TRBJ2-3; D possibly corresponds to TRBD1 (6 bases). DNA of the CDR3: TGTGCCAGCAGCCTCACCACAGGGACAGATACGCAGTATTTT. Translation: CASSLTTGTDTQYF.